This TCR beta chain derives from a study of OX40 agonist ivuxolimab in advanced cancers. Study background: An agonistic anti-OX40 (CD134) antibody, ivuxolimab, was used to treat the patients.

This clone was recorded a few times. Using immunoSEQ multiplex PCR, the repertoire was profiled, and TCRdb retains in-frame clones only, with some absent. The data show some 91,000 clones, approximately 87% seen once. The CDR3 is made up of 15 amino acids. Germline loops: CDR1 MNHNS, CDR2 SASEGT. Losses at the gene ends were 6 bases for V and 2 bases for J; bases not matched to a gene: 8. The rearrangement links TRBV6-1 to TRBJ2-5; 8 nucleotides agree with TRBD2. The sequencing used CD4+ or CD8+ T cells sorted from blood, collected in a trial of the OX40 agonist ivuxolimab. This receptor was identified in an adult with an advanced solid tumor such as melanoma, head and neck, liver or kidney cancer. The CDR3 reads CASSPLAGLQETQYF. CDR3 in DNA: TGTGCCAGCAGCCCTCTAGCGGGCCTTCAAGAGACCCAGTACTTC.